What follows are 30 T cell receptor beta chains derived from one specimen sequenced in a study of blood T cell repertoires in COVID-19. Measured with immunoSEQ multiplex PCR; TCRdb has only the in-frame clones, and not every one. The sample yields over 150,000 clones, 70% to 90% seen once. The sample consisted of peripheral blood. Source of these receptors: a man aged 65 to 85 with active or convalescent COVID-19.

In DNA form, the CDR3 reads TGTGCCAGCAGCTCGACAGGGGGTGGCACTGAAGCTTTCTTT. It codes for CASSSTGGGTEAFF. The rearrangement links TRBV7-6 to TRBJ1-1; 9 bases match TRBD1. This CDR3 comprises 14 residues. The germline V gene has CDR1 SGHVS and CDR2 FNYEAQ. V shed 4 bases and J 4 bases; nucleotides not matched to a gene: 4. Full variable domain (missing parts from reference TRBV7-6 and TRBJ1-1): GAGVSQSPRYKVTKRGQDVALRCDPISGHVSLYWYRQALGQGPEFLTYFNYEAQQDKSGLPNDRFSAERPEGSISTLTIQRTEQRDSAMYRCASSSTGGGTEAFFGQGTRLTVV.

The rearrangement links TRBV7-2 to TRBJ1-2; weak D call: TRBD1 (6 bases). Trimming stripped 5 bases from V and 6 bases from J, with 13 bases between. The CDR3 has 13 amino acids. Germline assignment: CDR1 SGHTA and CDR2 FQGNSA. CDR3: CASSKDRLHGYTF. Written as DNA, the CDR3 is TGTGCCAGCAGCAAAGACAGGTTGCATGGCTACACCTTC.

This clone was recorded a few times. The chain joins TRBV14 to TRBJ2-7, with 8 bases matching TRBD1. The germline gives CDR1 SGHDN, CDR2 FVKESK. There are 13 residues in the CDR3. V gave up 6 bases and J gave up 5 bases; unmatched junction bases: 6. CDR3 in DNA: TGTGCCAGCAGGCAACAGGGGGACCACGAGCAGTACTTC. Protein: CASRQQGDHEQYF.

V is TRBV7-8 and J is TRBJ2-7, with 7 nucleotides matching TRBD1. Losses at the gene ends were 4 bases for V and 7 bases for J; bases not matched to a gene: 7. This CDR3 is built from 13 residues. Germline values: CDR1 SGHVS, CDR2 FQNEAQ. CDR3 coding DNA: TGTGCCAGCAGCTACTCACCGACAGGGGAGCAGTACTTC. Its translation is CASSYSPTGEQYF.

This chain joins TRBV5-6 and TRBJ2-5; 8 bases align to TRBD1. Unmatched junction bases numbered 6, after V lost 0 bases and J lost 2 bases. This CDR3 contains 16 residues. Germline-derived CDR1 and CDR2 are SGHDT and YYEEEE. The CDR3 reads CASSLGPGQVQETQYF. CDR3 DNA sequence: TGTGCCAGCAGCTTGGGCCCGGGACAGGTACAAGAGACCCAGTACTTC.

The chain uses TRBV9 and TRBJ1-1; D is possibly TRBD1 (5 bases). The CDR3 sequence is 16 residues long. V lost 4 bases and J lost 6, with 22 bases in between. Germline CDR1 SGDLS, CDR2 YYNGEE. CDR3 region: CASSNAIGARVPEAFF. The CDR3 nucleotides read TGTGCCAGCAGCAACGCTATAGGGGCGCGAGTTCCTGAAGCTTTCTTT.

The table lists this clone with a count of one. The chain employs TRBV5-1 and TRBJ2-7; 9 bases map to TRBD1. Germline CDR1 is SGHRS and CDR2 is YFSETQ. The CDR3 consists of 14 residues. With 3 bases clipped from V and 7 bases from J, the junction kept 8 bases outside the gene matches. This chain's CDR3 is CASSSSGTGLEQYF. CDR3 coding DNA: TGCGCCAGCAGCTCATCCGGGACAGGGTTAGAGCAGTACTTC.

The rearrangement joins TRBV3-1 (or the pseudogene TRBV3-2) to TRBJ2-3; 7 bases are a match to TRBD1. The V and J ends lost 4 bases and 4 bases, in that order; junction bases with no gene match: 23. The CDR3 totals 20 residues. Looked up from germline, CDR1 is LGHDT and CDR2 is YNNKEL (reference sequence). CDR3 coding DNA: TGTGCCAGCAGCCCCGATAAGGGGAACAGGGGCCCGCGTCTGCCAGATACGCAGTATTTT. The encoded protein is CASSPDKGNRGPRLPDTQYF.

The rearrangement links TRBV7-2 to TRBJ2-2; 7 bases are shared with TRBD2. Unmatched junction bases numbered 5, after V lost 5 bases and J lost 2 bases. The germline V gene has CDR1 SGHTA and CDR2 FQGNSA. The CDR3 is 15 residues long. CDR3 residues: CASSPSGINTGELFF. CDR3 nucleotide sequence: TGTGCCAGCAGCCCCAGCGGGATTAACACCGGGGAGCTGTTTTTT.

The CDR3 protein is CASSQNGQYTEAFF. CDR3 sequence (DNA): TGTGCCAGCAGCCAAAATGGACAGTACACTGAAGCTTTCTTT. This sequence joins TRBV7-2 and TRBJ1-1; tentatively, D is TRBD1 (6 bases). Germline loops: CDR1 SGHTA, CDR2 FQGNSA. V lost 5 bases, J lost 3 bases, and 13 bases lay in between. This CDR3 has 14 amino acids.

The chain couples TRBV10-2 to TRBJ1-2; D perhaps matches TRBD1 (5 bases). CDR1 and CDR2 (germline): WSHSY, SAAADI. This CDR3 spans 14 amino acids. The V and J ends lost 3 bases and 2 bases respectively, with 10 bases between them. Here the CDR3 DNA reads TGCGCCAGCAGTGATAGGGGAAGGAACTATGGCTACACCTTC. Its translation is CASSDRGRNYGYTF.

The V call is TRBV7-9, the J call TRBJ2-3, with D tentatively TRBD1 (6 bases). Trimming removed 6 bases from V and 0 bases from J, with 13 bases in between. CDR1 is SEHNR, CDR2 FQNEAQ, per germline (reference sequence). The CDR3 runs to 15 residues. The CDR3 DNA is TGTGCCAGCAGACCAGTGGGGGCTAGCACAGATACGCAGTATTTT. Protein product: CASRPVGASTDTQYF.

The chain combines TRBV28 with TRBJ2-3; D is possibly TRBD1 (7 bases). V lost 5 bases and J lost 4, with 16 bases in between. CDR1 and CDR2 (germline): MDHEN, SYDVKM. CDR3 size: 15 residues. DNA for the CDR3: TGTGCCAGCAGTCCCCCGGTCAGGGGGGCAGATACGCAGTATTTT. Translating it yields CASSPPVRGADTQYF.

The V and J genes are TRBV27 and TRBJ1-2; 9 positions match TRBD1. CDR1 is MNHEY, CDR2 SMNVEV, per germline (reference sequence). There are 15 residues in the CDR3. The ends lost 8 bases at V and 2 bases at J; junction bases unmatched: 9. The CDR3 sequence: CASGYLGQGNYGYTF. In DNA, the CDR3 is TGTGCCAGCGGCTACCTGGGACAGGGCAACTATGGCTACACCTTC.

This clone was observed once. J is TRBJ1-5 and V is TRBV19; 10 nucleotides agree with TRBD1. The germline gives CDR1 LNHDA, CDR2 SQIVND (reference sequence). The CDR3 spans 15 residues. The V and J ends lost 5 bases and 3 bases, in that order; junction bases with no gene match: 4. CDR3 loop: CASSRTGGNNQPQHF. In DNA form, the CDR3 reads TGTGCCAGTAGTCGGACAGGGGGAAACAATCAGCCCCAGCATTTT.

This clone was observed a single time. V is TRBV29-1 and J is TRBJ1-2, with a tentative D call TRBD1 (5 bases). Germline CDR1 SQVTM, CDR2 ANQGSEA. Trimming removed 0 bases from V and 8 bases from J, with 13 bases in between. This CDR3 has 13 amino acids. The DNA for the CDR3 is TGCAGCGTTGAAGATCCCCAGGGCAGGGGCTACACCTTC. Its translation: CSVEDPQGRGYTF.

The chain employs TRBV3-1 (or the pseudogene TRBV3-2) and TRBJ1-2; 12 positions match TRBD1. The CDR3 is 21 amino acids. With 4 bases clipped from V and 8 bases from J, the junction kept 26 bases outside the gene matches. Germline V gives CDR1 LGHDT, CDR2 YNNKEL (reference sequence). This chain's CDR3 is CASSPTPYIVGTGGKTGGYTF. The CDR3 bases are TGTGCCAGCAGCCCCACCCCATACATTGTGGGGACAGGGGGCAAGACGGGAGGCTACACCTTC.

V usage is TRBV6-5 and J usage is TRBJ1-5; tentative D call: TRBD1 (6 bases). From germline, CDR1 is MNHEY and CDR2 SVGAGI. The CDR3 covers 13 residues. Deletions cut 7 bases from V and 2 bases from J, with 9 bases between. CDR3 amino acids: CASTRGGNQPQHF. The CDR3 DNA sequence: TGTGCCAGCACCAGGGGAGGCAATCAGCCCCAGCATTTT.

The rearrangement joins TRBV5-5 to TRBJ2-7; 8 nucleotides align to TRBD1. The V gene's germline CDR1 is SGHKS and CDR2 YYEKEE (reference sequence). V lost 0 bases and J lost 0; bases outside the gene matches: 5. The CDR3 loop spans 16 amino acids. CDR3 protein: CASSLATGQVSYEQYF. As DNA, the CDR3 is TGTGCCAGCAGCTTGGCGACGGGACAGGTCTCCTACGAGCAGTACTTC.

The chain is built from TRBV30 and TRBJ1-1, with unresolved D. V lost 0 bases, J lost 1 base, and 6 bases lay in between. In germline, CDR1 is GTSNPN, CDR2 SVGIG (reference sequence). The CDR3 length is 13 residues. The CDR3 DNA follows: TGTGCCTGGAGTGTACTTTCGAACACTGAAGCTTTCTTT. It specifies CAWSVLSNTEAFF.

This clone was recorded once. CDR3 protein: CATSDRQGYYGYTF. The CDR3 coding sequence is TGTGCCACCAGTGATAGACAGGGCTACTATGGCTACACCTTC. The chain couples TRBV24-1 to TRBJ1-2; 7 nucleotides align to TRBD1. CDR1 and CDR2 (germline): KGHDR, SFDVKD. Trimming took 3 bases from V and 3 from J; bases not matched to a gene: 3. The CDR3 consists of 14 residues.

As concerns this clone: Other nucleotide sequences from this sample produce the same CDR3. The rearrangement links TRBV9 to TRBJ2-5; TRBD2 might be the D (5 bases). The germline V gene encodes CDR1 SGDLS and CDR2 YYNGEE. V was trimmed by 4 bases and J by 4 bases, leaving 17 bases between them. The CDR3 is made up of 15 amino acids. The CDR3 coding sequence is TGTGCCAGCAGCCCCCACTCGGGCCGGGGAGAGACCCAGTACTTC. Translating it yields CASSPHSGRGETQYF.

The V and J genes are TRBV7-9 and TRBJ1-1, with D possibly TRBD1 on 6 matching bases. Trimming removed 1 base from V and 1 base from J, with 7 bases in between. The CDR3 runs 14 residues. Germline lookup yields CDR1 SEHNR and CDR2 FQNEAQ (reference sequence). The DNA of the CDR3 is TGTGCCAGCAGCTTAGTGACAGGGAACACTGAAGCTTTCTTT. This codes for CASSLVTGNTEAFF. Drawing the rest from reference TRBV7-9 and TRBJ1-1, the complete variable domain is DTGVSQNPRHKITKRGQNVTFRCDPISEHNRLYWYRQTLGQGPEFLTYFQNEAQLEKSRLLSDRFSAERPKGSFSTLEIQRTEQGDSAMYLCASSLVTGNTEAFFGQGTRLTVV.

This clone was recorded once. V usage is TRBV9 and J usage is TRBJ2-5; D possibly corresponds to TRBD1 (5 bases). Germline V gene lookup returns CDR1 SGDLS and CDR2 YYNGEE. The germline V and J ends were trimmed by 4 bases and 7 bases, with 20 bases remaining between them. The CDR3 loop spans 15 amino acids. The chain's CDR3 is CASSPQVQDLRTQYF. CDR3 nucleotides: TGTGCCAGCAGCCCCCAGGTACAGGACCTCCGGACCCAGTACTTC.

The chain couples TRBV5-1 to TRBJ1-2; 7 positions agree with TRBD1. The CDR3 totals 14 residues. Germline CDR1 and CDR2: SGHRS and YFSETQ. After removal of 2 bases from V and 7 bases from J, the junction contained 8 bases not matched to a gene. The CDR3, as DNA: TGCGCCAGCAGCTTATCCGGGACAGTTTTTGGCTACACCTTC. Translating gives CASSLSGTVFGYTF.

The rearrangement uses TRBV4-3 and TRBJ1-4; D is ambiguous. CDR1 LGHNA and CDR2 YSLEER come from the germline V gene. V was shortened by 0 bases and J by 8 bases, with 16 bases between the two germline ends. The CDR3 is 16 amino acids. CDR3 in amino acids: CASSQDLYKSTEKLFF. The DNA for the CDR3 is TGCGCCAGCAGCCAAGATCTGTACAAGTCCACCGAAAAACTGTTTTTT.

Written as DNA, the CDR3 is TGTGCCAGTAGTATCCCCCAGGTCGAGACCCAGTACTTC. Its translation: CASSIPQVETQYF. The chain has TRBV19 and TRBJ2-5, with no clear D. Deletions cut 3 bases from V and 5 bases from J, with 10 bases between. The CDR3 contains 13 residues. Looked up from germline, CDR1 is LNHDA and CDR2 is SQIVND (reference sequence).

V usage is TRBV14 and J usage is TRBJ1-3, with D uncertain. The CDR3 contains 14 residues. CDR1 is SGHDN and CDR2 is FVKESK in the germline V gene. Trimming left V 4 bases short and J 3 bases short, with 10 bases between. Here the CDR3 DNA reads TGTGCCAGCAGCCCGCGCCGGGTTGGAAACACCATATATTTT. Amino acid sequence: CASSPRRVGNTIYF.

This chain connects TRBV5-1 to TRBJ1-6; D perhaps matches TRBD1 (5 bases). Germline V gene lookup returns CDR1 SGHRS and CDR2 YFSETQ. This CDR3 region has 17 residues. V shed 0 bases and J shed 0 bases, with 10 bases lying between them. CDR3 DNA sequence: TGCGCCAGCAGCTTGGGCCTCGGGGGCTCCTATAATTCACCCCTCCACTTT. The encoded protein is CASSLGLGGSYNSPLHF.

Only one count was recorded for this clone. The chain uses TRBV6-2 or TRBV6-3 and TRBJ1-5; 7 positions match TRBD1. Germline CDR1 is MNHEY and CDR2 is SVGEGT. This CDR3 is built from 15 residues. The junction had 7 bases not matched to a gene; V was cut back by 4 bases and J by 4 bases. CDR3 amino acids: CASSFRDSTNQPQHF. In DNA form, the CDR3 reads TGTGCCAGCAGTTTCCGGGACAGTACTAATCAGCCCCAGCATTTT.